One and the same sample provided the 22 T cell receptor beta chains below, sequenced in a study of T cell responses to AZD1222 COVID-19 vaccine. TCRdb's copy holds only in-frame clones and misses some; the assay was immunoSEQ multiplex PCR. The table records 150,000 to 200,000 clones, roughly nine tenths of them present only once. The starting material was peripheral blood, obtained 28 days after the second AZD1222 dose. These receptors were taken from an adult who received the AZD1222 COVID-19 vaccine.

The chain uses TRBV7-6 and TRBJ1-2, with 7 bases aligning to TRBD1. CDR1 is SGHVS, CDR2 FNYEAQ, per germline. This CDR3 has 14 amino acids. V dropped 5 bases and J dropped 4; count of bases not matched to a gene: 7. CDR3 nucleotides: TGTGCCAGCAGCCCAGGGGGGCGAGGCTATGGCTACACCTTC. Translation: CASSPGGRGYGYTF.

CDR3 sequence: CASSAPRGTGAGTQYF. CDR3 nucleotide sequence: TGTGCCAGCAGCGCACCACGGGGAACAGGGGCCGGTACGCAGTATTTT. The chain uses TRBV11-2 and TRBJ2-3, with 7 bases fitting TRBD1. The CDR3 contains 16 residues. V dropped 5 bases and J dropped 8; count of bases not matched to a gene: 16. The V gene's germline CDR1 is SGHAT and CDR2 FQNNGV.

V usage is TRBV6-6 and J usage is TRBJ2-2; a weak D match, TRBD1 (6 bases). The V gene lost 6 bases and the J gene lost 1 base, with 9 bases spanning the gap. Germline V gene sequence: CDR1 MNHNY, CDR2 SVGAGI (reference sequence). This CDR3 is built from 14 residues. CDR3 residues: CASRTGQNTGELFF. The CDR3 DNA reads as TGTGCCAGCAGGACGGGACAGAACACCGGGGAGCTGTTTTTT.

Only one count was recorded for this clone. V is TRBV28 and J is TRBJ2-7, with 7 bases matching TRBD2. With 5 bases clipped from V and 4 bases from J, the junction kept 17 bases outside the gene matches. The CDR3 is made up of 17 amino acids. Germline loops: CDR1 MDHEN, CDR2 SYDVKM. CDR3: CASSARTSPRREYEQYF. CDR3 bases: TGTGCCAGCAGTGCTCGGACTAGTCCGAGACGCGAATACGAGCAGTACTTC.

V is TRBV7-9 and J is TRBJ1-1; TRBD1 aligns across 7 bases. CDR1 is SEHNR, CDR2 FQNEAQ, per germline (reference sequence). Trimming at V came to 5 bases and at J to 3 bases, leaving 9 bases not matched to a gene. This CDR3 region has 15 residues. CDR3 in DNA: TGTGCCAGCAGCGGACTCGACAGGGCCTACACTGAAGCTTTCTTT. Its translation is CASSGLDRAYTEAFF.

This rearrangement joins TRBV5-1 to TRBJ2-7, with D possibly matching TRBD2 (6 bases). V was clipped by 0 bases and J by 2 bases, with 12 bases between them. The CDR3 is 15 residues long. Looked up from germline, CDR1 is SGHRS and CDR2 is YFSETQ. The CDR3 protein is CASSLVGAGPYEQYF. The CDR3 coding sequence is TGCGCCAGCAGCTTGGTGGGTGCGGGGCCCTACGAGCAGTACTTC.

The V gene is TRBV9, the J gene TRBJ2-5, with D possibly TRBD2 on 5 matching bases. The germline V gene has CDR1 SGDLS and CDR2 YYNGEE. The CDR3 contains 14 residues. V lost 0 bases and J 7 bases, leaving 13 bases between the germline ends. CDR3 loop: CASSVGRVAGTQYF. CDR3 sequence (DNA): TGTGCCAGCAGCGTAGGAAGGGTCGCGGGGACCCAGTACTTC. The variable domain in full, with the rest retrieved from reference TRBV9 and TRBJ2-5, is DSGVTQTPKHLITATGQRVTLRCSPRSGDLSVYWYQQSLDQGLQFLIQYYNGEERAKGNILERFSAQQFPDLHSELNLSSLELGDSALYFCASSVGRVAGTQYFGPGTRLLVL.

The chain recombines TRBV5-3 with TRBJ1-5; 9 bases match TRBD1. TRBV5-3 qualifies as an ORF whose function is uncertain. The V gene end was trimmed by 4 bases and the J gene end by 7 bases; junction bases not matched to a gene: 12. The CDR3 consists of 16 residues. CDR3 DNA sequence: TGTGCCAGAAGCCCTCCGGACAGGGGCCGGGGGCAGCCCCAGCATTTT. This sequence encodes CARSPPDRGRGQPQHF.

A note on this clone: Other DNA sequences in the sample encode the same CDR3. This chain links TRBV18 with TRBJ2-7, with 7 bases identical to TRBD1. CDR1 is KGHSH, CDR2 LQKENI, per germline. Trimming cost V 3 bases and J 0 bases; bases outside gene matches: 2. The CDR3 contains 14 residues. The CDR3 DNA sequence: TGTGCCAGCTCACCCCGGGACAGCTCCTACGAGCAGTACTTC. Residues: CASSPRDSSYEQYF. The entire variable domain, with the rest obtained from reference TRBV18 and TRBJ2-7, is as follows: NAGVMQNPRHLVRRRGQEARLRCSPMKGHSHVYWYRQLPEEGLKFMVYLQKENIIDESGMPKERFSAEFPKEGPSILRIQQVVRGDSAAYFCASSPRDSSYEQYFGPGTRLTVT.

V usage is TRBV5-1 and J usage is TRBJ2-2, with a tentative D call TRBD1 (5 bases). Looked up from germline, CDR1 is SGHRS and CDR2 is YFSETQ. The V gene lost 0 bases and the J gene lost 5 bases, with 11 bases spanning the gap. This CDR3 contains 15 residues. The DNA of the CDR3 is TGCGCCAGCAGCTTGGGGCAGGGAAAGACCGGGGAGCTGTTTTTT. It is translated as CASSLGQGKTGELFF.

The CDR3 DNA follows: TGTGCCAGCTCACCTTTTAAAGGGAACCAAGAGACCCAGTACTTC. It encodes CASSPFKGNQETQYF. The rearrangement uses TRBV18 and TRBJ2-5; D gene ambiguous. V lost 3 bases and J lost 0, with 11 bases in between. CDR1 and CDR2 (germline): KGHSH, LQKENI. This CDR3 is 15 amino acids long.

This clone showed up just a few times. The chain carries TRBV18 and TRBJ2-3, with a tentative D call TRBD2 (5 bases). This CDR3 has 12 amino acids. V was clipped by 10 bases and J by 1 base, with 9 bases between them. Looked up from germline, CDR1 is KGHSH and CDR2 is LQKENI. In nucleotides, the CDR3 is TGTGCCACCCGGCGGGGCACAGATACGCAGTATTTT. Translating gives CATRRGTDTQYF.

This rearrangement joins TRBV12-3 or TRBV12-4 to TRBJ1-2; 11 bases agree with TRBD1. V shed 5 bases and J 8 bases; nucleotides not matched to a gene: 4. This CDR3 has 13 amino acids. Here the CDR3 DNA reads TGTGCCAGCAGTCACCGGGACAGGGGGGGCTACACCTTC. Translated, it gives CASSHRDRGGYTF.

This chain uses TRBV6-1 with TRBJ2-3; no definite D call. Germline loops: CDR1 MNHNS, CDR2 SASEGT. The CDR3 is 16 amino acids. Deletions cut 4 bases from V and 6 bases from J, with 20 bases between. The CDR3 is CASSGVAGLTPDTQYF. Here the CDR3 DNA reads TGTGCCAGCAGTGGGGTGGCCGGCCTAACCCCCGATACGCAGTATTTT.

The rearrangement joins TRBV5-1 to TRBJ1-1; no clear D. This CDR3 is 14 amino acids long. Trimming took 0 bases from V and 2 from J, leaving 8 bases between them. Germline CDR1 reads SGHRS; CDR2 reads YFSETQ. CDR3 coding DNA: TGCGCCAGCAGCTTGGAAGGCGATAACACTGAAGCTTTCTTT. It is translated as CASSLEGDNTEAFF.

The CDR3 sequence: CASSGTLAGGSVQETQYF. The CDR3 coding sequence is TGTGCCAGCAGCGGCACGCTAGCGGGAGGATCCGTACAAGAGACCCAGTACTTC. The chain carries TRBV9 and TRBJ2-5; 11 bases align to TRBD2. The CDR3 is 18 amino acids. The V and J ends lost 3 bases and 2 bases, in that order; junction bases with no gene match: 12. Germline V lookup: CDR1 SGDLS, CDR2 YYNGEE.

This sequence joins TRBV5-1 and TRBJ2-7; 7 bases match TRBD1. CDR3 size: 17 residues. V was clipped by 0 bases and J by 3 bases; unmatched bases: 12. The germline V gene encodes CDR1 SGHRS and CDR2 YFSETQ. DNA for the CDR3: TGCGCCAGCAGCTTGGCTTCCCGATTGACAGGGATCTACGAGCAGTACTTC. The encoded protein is CASSLASRLTGIYEQYF.

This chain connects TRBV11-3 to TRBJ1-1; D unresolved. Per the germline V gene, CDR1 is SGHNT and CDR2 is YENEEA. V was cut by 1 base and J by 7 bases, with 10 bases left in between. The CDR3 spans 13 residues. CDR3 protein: CASSLGVAREAFF. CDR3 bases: TGTGCCAGCAGCTTAGGGGTCGCTCGTGAAGCTTTCTTT.

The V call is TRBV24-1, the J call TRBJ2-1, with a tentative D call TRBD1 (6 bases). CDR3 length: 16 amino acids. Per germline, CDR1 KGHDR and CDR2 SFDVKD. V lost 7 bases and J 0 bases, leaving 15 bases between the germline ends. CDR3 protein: CATSPSGTSSYNEQFF. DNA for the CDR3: TGTGCCACCAGCCCTTCGGGGACAAGCTCCTACAATGAGCAGTTCTTC.

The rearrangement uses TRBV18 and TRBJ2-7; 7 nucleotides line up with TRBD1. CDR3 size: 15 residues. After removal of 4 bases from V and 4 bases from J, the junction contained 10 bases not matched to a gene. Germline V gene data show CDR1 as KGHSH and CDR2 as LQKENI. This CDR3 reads CASSRDRQSTYEQYF. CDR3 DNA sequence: TGTGCCAGCTCACGGGACAGACAAAGTACATACGAGCAGTACTTC.

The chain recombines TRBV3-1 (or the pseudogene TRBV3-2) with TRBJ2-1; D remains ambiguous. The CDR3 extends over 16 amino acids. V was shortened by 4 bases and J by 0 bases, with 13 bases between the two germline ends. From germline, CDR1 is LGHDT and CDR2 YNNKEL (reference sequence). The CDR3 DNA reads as TGTGCCAGCAGCCCCGCCAGGAGTGGCTCCTACAATGAGCAGTTCTTC. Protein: CASSPARSGSYNEQFF.

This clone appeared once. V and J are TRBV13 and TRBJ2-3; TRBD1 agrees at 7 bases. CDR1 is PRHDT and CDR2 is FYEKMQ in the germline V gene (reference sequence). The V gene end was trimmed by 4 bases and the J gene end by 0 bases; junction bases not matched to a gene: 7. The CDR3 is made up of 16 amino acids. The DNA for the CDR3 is TGTGCCAGCAGCTCGCAGGGACAGAGGAGCACAGATACGCAGTATTTT. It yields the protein CASSSQGQRSTDTQYF.